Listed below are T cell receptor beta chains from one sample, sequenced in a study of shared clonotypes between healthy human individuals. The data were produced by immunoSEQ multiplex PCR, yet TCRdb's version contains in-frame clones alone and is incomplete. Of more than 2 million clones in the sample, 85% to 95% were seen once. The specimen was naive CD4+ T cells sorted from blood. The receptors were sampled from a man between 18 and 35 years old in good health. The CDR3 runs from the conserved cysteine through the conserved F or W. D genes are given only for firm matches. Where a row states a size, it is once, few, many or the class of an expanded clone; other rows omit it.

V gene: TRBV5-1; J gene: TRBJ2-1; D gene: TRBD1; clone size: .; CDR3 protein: CASSIIQGANNEQFF; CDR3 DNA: TGCGCCAGCAGTATAATACAGGGGGCAAACAATGAGCAGTTCTTC
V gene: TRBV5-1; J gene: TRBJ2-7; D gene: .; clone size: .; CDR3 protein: CASSGGSSNSYEQYF; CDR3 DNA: TGCGCCAGCAGCGGGGGATCCAGCAACTCCTACGAGCAGTACTTC
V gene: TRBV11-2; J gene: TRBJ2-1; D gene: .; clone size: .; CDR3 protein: CASSSRLGQFF; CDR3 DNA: TGTGCCAGCAGCTCCCGACTAGGGCAGTTCTTC
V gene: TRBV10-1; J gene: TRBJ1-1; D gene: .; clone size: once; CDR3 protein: CASKEDMNTEAFF; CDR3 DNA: TGCGCCAGCAAAGAAGACATGAACACTGAAGCTTTCTTT
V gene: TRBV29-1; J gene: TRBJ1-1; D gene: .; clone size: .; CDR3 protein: CSVDRNTEAFF; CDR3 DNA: TGCAGCGTGGACAGGAACACTGAAGCTTTCTTT
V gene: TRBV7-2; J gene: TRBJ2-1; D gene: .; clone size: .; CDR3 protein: CASSSRAGYNEQFF; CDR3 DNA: TGTGCCAGCAGCTCCAGAGCGGGTTACAATGAGCAGTTCTTC
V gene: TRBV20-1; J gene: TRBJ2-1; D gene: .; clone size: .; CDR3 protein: CSAWTHNEQFF; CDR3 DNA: TGCAGTGCTTGGACGCACAATGAGCAGTTCTTC
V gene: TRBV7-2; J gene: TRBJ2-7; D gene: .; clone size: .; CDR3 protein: CASSKPGFSYEQYF; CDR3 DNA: TGTGCCAGCAGCAAGCCGGGATTTTCCTACGAGCAGTACTTC
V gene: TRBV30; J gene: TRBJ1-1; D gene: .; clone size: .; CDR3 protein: CAWRGGNWMNTEAFF; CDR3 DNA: TGTGCCTGGAGGGGGGGGAATTGGATGAACACTGAAGCTTTCTTT
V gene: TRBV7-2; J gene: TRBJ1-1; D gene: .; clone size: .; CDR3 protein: CASSLWGGAQGTEAFF; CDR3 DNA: TGTGCCAGCAGCTTGTGGGGGGGCGCCCAGGGGACTGAAGCTTTCTTT
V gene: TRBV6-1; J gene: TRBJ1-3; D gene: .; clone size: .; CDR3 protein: CASSDRQRGSSGNTIYF; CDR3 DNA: TGTGCCAGCAGTGACCGACAGCGGGGAAGCTCTGGAAACACCATATATTTT
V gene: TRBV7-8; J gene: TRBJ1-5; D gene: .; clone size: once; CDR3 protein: CASSFSTRYQPQHF; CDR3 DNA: TGTGCCAGCAGCTTTTCGACACGGTATCAGCCCCAGCATTTT
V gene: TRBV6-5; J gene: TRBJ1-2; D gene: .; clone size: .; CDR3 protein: CASSVILNYGYTF; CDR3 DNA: TGTGCCAGCAGTGTGATCCTTAACTATGGCTACACCTTC
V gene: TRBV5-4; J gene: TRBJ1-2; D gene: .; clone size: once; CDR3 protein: CASSLKNNYGYTF; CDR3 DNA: TGTGCCAGCAGCTTGAAGAACAACTATGGCTACACCTTC
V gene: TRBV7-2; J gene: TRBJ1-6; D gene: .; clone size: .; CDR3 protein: CASSLAVSVGNSPLHF; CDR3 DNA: TGTGCCAGCAGCTTAGCAGTCAGCGTGGGTAATTCACCCCTCCACTTT
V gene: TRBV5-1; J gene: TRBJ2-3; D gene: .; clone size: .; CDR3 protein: CASSLAVITDTQYF; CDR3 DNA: TGCGCCAGCAGCTTGGCAGTTATCACAGATACGCAGTATTTT
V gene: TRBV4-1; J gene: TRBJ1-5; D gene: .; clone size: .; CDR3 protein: CASSQGESSNQPQHF; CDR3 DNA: TGCGCCAGCAGCCAAGGGGAATCAAGCAATCAGCCCCAGCATTTT
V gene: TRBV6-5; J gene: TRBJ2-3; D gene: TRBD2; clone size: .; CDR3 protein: CASSPGLAWDTQYF; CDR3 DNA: TGTGCCAGCAGTCCGGGACTAGCGTGGGATACGCAGTATTTT
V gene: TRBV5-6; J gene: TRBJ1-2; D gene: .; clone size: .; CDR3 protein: CASSFAPHQGRWGYTF; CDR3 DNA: TGTGCCAGCAGTTTCGCCCCCCACCAGGGGCGTTGGGGCTACACCTTC
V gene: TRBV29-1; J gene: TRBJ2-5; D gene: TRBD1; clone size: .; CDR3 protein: CSYRGQGLETQYF; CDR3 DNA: TGCAGCTACCGGGGACAGGGACTAGAGACCCAGTACTTC
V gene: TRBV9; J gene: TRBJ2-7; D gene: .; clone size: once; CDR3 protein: CASSVTSGSEQYF; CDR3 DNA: TGTGCCAGCAGCGTCACCTCGGGAAGCGAGCAGTACTTC
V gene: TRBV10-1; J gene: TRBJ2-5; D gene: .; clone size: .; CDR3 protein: CASSPRIGTQYF; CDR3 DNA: TGCGCCAGCAGTCCCCGGATTGGGACCCAGTACTTC
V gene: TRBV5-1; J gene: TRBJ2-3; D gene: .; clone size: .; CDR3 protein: CASHQGDTQYF; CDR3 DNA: TGCGCCAGCCACCAGGGGGATACGCAGTATTTT
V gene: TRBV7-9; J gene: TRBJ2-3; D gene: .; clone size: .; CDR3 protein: CASSLSAGPTDTQYF; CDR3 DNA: TGTGCCAGCAGCTTATCAGCGGGTCCGACAGATACGCAGTATTTT
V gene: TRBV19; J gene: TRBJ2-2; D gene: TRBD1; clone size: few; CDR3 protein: CASSNMGQGRDTGELFF; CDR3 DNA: TGTGCCAGTAGTAACATGGGACAGGGTAGAGACACCGGGGAGCTGTTTTTT
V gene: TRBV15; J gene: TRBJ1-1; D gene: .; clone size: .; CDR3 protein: CAISQFLGTEAFF; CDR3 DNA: TGTGCCATAAGCCAATTTTTGGGCACTGAAGCTTTCTTT
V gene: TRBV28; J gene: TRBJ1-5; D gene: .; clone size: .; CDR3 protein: CASSYLVDSQPQHF; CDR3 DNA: TGTGCCAGCAGTTACCTAGTGGACAGTCAGCCCCAGCATTTT
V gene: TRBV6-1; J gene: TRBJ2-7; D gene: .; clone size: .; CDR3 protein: CASSGDTPYEQYF; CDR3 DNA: TGTGCCAGCAGCGGGGACACTCCCTACGAGCAGTACTTC
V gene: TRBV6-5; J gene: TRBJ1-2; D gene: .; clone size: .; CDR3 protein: CASSYSGAGGYTF; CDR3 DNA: TGTGCCAGCAGTTACTCGGGGGCAGGCGGCTACACCTTC
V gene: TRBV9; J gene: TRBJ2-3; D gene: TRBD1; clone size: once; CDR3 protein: CASSVTGTGTDTQYF; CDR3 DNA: TGTGCCAGCAGCGTAACCGGGACAGGGACAGATACGCAGTATTTT
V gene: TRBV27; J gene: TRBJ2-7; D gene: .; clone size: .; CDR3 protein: CASRLTLTEEQYF; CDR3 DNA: TGTGCCAGCAGGTTGACCCTTACGGAGGAGCAGTACTTC
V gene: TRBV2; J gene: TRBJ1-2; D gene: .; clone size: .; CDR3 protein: CASSDHGTANYGYTF; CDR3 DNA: TGTGCCAGCAGTGACCACGGGACGGCTAACTATGGCTACACCTTC
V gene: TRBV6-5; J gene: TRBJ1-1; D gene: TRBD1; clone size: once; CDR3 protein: CATSYRTGPAGTEAFF; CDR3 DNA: TGTGCCACCAGTTACCGGACAGGGCCCGCAGGGACTGAAGCTTTCTTT
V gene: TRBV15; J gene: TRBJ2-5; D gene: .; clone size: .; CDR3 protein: CATSGGWVETQYF; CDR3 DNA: TGTGCCACCAGCGGAGGGTGGGTGGAGACCCAGTACTTC
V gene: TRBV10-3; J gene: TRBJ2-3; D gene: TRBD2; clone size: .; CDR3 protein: CAISESSGGRTDTQYF; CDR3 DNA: TGTGCCATCAGTGAGTCCAGCGGGGGGCGCACAGATACGCAGTATTTT
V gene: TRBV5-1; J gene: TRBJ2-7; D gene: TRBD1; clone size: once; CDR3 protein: CASSLGQGAEEQYF; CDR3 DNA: TGCGCCAGCAGCTTAGGACAGGGGGCGGAGGAGCAGTACTTC
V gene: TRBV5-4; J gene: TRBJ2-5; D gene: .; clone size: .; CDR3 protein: CASSLSVSQETQYF; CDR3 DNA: TGTGCCAGCAGCTTGAGTGTTTCGCAAGAGACCCAGTACTTC
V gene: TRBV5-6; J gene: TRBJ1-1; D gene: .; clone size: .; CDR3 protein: CASSWGPTGTTEAFF; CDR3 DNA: TGTGCCAGCAGCTGGGGCCCAACAGGGACAACTGAAGCTTTCTTT
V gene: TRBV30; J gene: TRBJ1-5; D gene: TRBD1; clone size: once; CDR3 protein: CAWSIGTGSQPQHF; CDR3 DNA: TGTGCCTGGAGCATAGGGACAGGGAGTCAGCCCCAGCATTTT
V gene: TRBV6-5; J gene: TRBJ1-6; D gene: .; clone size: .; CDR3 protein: CASSYSGGYNSPLHF; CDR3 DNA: TGTGCCAGCAGTTACTCTGGGGGCTATAATTCACCCCTCCACTTT
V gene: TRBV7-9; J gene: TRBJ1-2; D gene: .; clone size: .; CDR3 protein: CASSLDTRGYTF; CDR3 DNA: TGTGCCAGCAGCTTAGACACCCGCGGCTACACCTTC
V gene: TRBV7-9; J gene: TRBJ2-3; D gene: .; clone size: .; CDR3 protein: CATPGAAGDTQYF; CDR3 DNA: TGTGCCACCCCGGGGGCGGCGGGAGATACGCAGTATTTT
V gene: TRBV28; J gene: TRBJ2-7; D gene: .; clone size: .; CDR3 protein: CASSPSSVNSYEQYF; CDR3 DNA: TGTGCCAGCAGCCCATCTAGCGTAAATTCCTACGAGCAGTACTTC
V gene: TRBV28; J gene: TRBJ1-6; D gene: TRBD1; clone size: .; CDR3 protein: CASNPLPDRGLYNSPLHF; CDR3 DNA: TGTGCCAGCAATCCTCTCCCAGACAGGGGCCTATATAATTCACCCCTCCACTTT
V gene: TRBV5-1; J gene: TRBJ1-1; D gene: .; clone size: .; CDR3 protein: CASSLKGESTEAFF; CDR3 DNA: TGCGCCAGCAGCTTGAAAGGGGAGAGTACTGAAGCTTTCTTT
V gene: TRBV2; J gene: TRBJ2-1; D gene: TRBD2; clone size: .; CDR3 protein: CASSVKPGLATNEQFF; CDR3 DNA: TGTGCCAGCAGCGTGAAACCGGGACTAGCTACGAATGAGCAGTTCTTC
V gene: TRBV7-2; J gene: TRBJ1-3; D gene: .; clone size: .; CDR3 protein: CASGRSGDSGNTIYF; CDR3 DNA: TGTGCCAGCGGCCGGAGCGGCGACTCTGGAAACACCATATATTTT
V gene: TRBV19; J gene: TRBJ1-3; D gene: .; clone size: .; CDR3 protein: CASSNPGLTGNTIYF; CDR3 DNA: TGTGCCAGTAGTAACCCAGGTCTGACCGGAAACACCATATATTTT
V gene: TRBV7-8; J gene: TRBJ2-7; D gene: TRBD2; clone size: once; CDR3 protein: CASSKGTSSYTYEQYF; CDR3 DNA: TGTGCCAGCAGCAAAGGGACTAGCAGCTATACCTACGAGCAGTACTTC
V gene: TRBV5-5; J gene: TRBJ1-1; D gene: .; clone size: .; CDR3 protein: CASSLYPGADTEAFF; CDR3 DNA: TGTGCCAGCAGCTTGTATCCGGGGGCCGACACTGAAGCTTTCTTT
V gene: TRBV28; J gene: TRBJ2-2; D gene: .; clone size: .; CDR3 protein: CASSPGTIPGELFF; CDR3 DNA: TGTGCCAGCAGCCCCGGGACGATACCCGGGGAGCTGTTTTTT
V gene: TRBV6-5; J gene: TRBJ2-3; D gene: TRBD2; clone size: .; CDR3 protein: CASSSSGGSSGDTQYF; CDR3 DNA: TGTGCCAGCAGTTCCAGCGGGGGGTCTTCAGGGGATACGCAGTATTTT
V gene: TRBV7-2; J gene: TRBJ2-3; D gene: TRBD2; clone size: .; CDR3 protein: CASSLLASGPSTDTQYF; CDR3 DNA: TGTGCCAGCAGCTTACTAGCTAGCGGTCCCAGCACAGATACGCAGTATTTT
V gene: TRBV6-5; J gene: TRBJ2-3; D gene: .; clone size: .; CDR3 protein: CASSLGQTHTDTQYF; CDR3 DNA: TGTGCCAGCAGTTTAGGGCAGACTCACACAGATACGCAGTATTTT
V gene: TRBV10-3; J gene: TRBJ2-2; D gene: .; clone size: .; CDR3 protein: CAISASGPTGELFF; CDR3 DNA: TGTGCCATCAGTGCTTCCGGACCGACCGGGGAGCTGTTTTTT
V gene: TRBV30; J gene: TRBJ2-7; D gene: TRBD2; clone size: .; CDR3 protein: CAWGLAGPYEQYF; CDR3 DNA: TGTGCCTGGGGTTTAGCGGGCCCCTACGAGCAGTACTTC
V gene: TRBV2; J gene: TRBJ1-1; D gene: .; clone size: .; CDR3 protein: CASSEQGNTEAFF; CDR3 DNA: TGTGCCAGCAGTGAACAGGGGAACACTGAAGCTTTCTTT